The 32 T cell receptor beta chains listed next were all sequenced from one sample in a study of blood T cell repertoires in COVID-19. Here immunoSEQ multiplex PCR was the method, and the copy in TCRdb shows in-frame clones only, minus some. The data contain tens of thousands of clones, more than 75% of them seen just once; the ten biggest clones take up roughly 13%. The sample consisted of peripheral blood. These TCRs come from a human donor with acute or convalescent COVID-19. The donor label of this sample is uncertain.

The CDR3 nucleotides are TGTGCCATCAAAGGACAGGGTTCGTCCGGGGAGCTGTTTTTT. It encodes CAIKGQGSSGELFF. The chain has TRBV10-3 and TRBJ2-2; 8 bases are shared with TRBD1. Trimming took 7 bases from V and 6 from J; bases not matched to a gene: 7. The CDR3 spans 14 residues. Germline V CDR1 and CDR2: ENHRY, SYGVKD.

The rearrangement joins TRBV27 to TRBJ2-5, with TRBD2 matching over 8 bases. The V gene end was trimmed by 5 bases and the J gene end by 1 base; junction bases not matched to a gene: 24. The CDR3 spans 21 residues. Germline CDR1 and CDR2: MNHEY and SMNVEV (reference sequence). The CDR3 spells CASSPFPGRYAAGGPQETQYF. CDR3 coding DNA: TGTGCCAGCAGTCCCTTTCCAGGTCGATATGCGGCGGGAGGCCCCCAAGAGACCCAGTACTTC.

This clone has only a few counts. This chain joins TRBV11-1 and TRBJ1-6; D may be TRBD1 (6 bases). The germline V gene encodes CDR1 SGHAT and CDR2 FQDESV (reference sequence). This CDR3 comprises 13 residues. The V gene lost 5 bases and the J gene lost 9 bases, with 11 bases spanning the gap. DNA of the CDR3: TGTGCCAGCAGCGGGACACCGGGTTCACCCCTCCACTTT. It translates to CASSGTPGSPLHF.

J is TRBJ1-1 and V is TRBV7-9; no clear D gene. Trimming pared 1 base from V and 5 bases from J, leaving 14 bases between. This CDR3 is 15 amino acids long. Germline CDR1 is SEHNR and CDR2 is FQNEAQ (reference sequence). The CDR3 loop reads CASSLDGGEGTEAFF. The CDR3 DNA reads as TGTGCCAGCAGCTTAGACGGCGGGGAAGGGACTGAAGCTTTCTTT.

The rearrangement uses TRBV6-5 and TRBJ2-7; tentatively, D is TRBD1 (6 bases). CDR1 is MNHEY, CDR2 SVGAGI, per germline. The CDR3 is 14 residues long. The V end lost 6 bases, the J end lost 4 bases, and 16 bases lay between the germline ends. CDR3 amino acids: CASRPTHTGYEQYF. CDR3 DNA sequence: TGTGCCAGCAGGCCCACCCATACAGGGTACGAGCAGTACTTC.

The V and J genes are TRBV24-1 and TRBJ2-5, with D tentatively TRBD1 (6 bases). The length of the CDR3 is 16 residues. Trimming left V 3 bases short and J 5 bases short, with 18 bases between. Per germline, CDR1 KGHDR and CDR2 SFDVKD. The CDR3 coding sequence is TGTGCCACCAGTGATCCAGGACGGACCCAGGGGGAGACCCAGTACTTC. It yields the protein CATSDPGRTQGETQYF.

The gene calls are TRBV5-1 and TRBJ2-1, with TRBD2 matching over 7 bases. The trim removed 0 bases at V and 0 bases at J, leaving 3 bases unmatched. Germline values: CDR1 SGHRS, CDR2 YFSETQ. This CDR3 is built from 16 residues. CDR3 protein: CASSLVAGVSYNEQFF. CDR3 DNA: TGCGCCAGCAGCTTGGTGGCGGGAGTCTCCTACAATGAGCAGTTCTTC.

In this sample, this clone is medium-sized. The genes are TRBV6-2 or TRBV6-3 and TRBJ2-2; TRBD1 matches at 7 bases. V gave up 6 bases and J gave up 0 bases; unmatched junction bases: 1. Per the germline V gene, CDR1 is MNHEY and CDR2 is SVGEGT. This CDR3 region has 14 residues. As DNA, the CDR3 is TGTGCCAGCAGCGGGACAGCGAACACCGGGGAGCTGTTTTTT. Protein: CASSGTANTGELFF.

The V call is TRBV5-1, the J call TRBJ2-1; D uncertain. The CDR3 extends over 16 amino acids. Trimming stripped 2 bases from V and 0 bases from J, with 12 bases between. Germline V gene sequence: CDR1 SGHRS, CDR2 YFSETQ. DNA of the CDR3: TGCGCCAGCAGCTTTACCGAGACTTCCTCCTACAATGAGCAGTTCTTC. Protein sequence: CASSFTETSSYNEQFF.

This clone was detected only once. The chain carries TRBV4-1 and TRBJ2-2; 9 bases match TRBD1. The CDR3 contains 15 residues. From germline, CDR1 is MGHRA and CDR2 YSYEKL. The V gene end was trimmed by 4 bases and the J gene end by 6 bases; junction bases not matched to a gene: 6. CDR3 sequence: CASSRGQGMAGELFF. For the CDR3, the DNA is TGCGCCAGCAGCCGGGGACAGGGTATGGCCGGGGAGCTGTTTTTT.

The CDR3 is CASSEASGYNSPLHF. The DNA for the CDR3 is TGTGCCAGCAGTGAAGCGAGCGGTTATAATTCACCCCTCCACTTT. This rearrangement joins TRBV2 to TRBJ1-6; no definite D call. Trimming removed 0 bases at V and 4 bases at J, with 7 bases between. The CDR3 is 15 residues long. Germline CDR1 and CDR2: SNHLY and FYNNEI.

The V call is TRBV12-3 or TRBV12-4, the J call TRBJ2-7, with TRBD1 identical over 10 bases. Losses at the gene ends were 8 bases for V and 11 bases for J; bases not matched to a gene: 6. This CDR3 is built from 11 residues. In DNA form, the CDR3 reads TGTGCCAGCGGGAGAGGGACAGGGGAGTACTTC. It yields the protein CASGRGTGEYF.

This chain uses TRBV3-1 (or the pseudogene TRBV3-2) with TRBJ1-3; a weak D match, TRBD1 (5 bases). The V end was cut by 3 bases, the J end by 0 bases, with 9 bases between. From germline, CDR1 is LGHDT and CDR2 YNNKEL (reference sequence). This CDR3 spans 15 amino acids. The CDR3 loop is CASSQTATSGNTIYF. Written as DNA, the CDR3 is TGTGCCAGCAGCCAGACAGCGACCTCTGGAAACACCATATATTTT.

J is TRBJ2-3 and V is TRBV30; TRBD2 matches 10 bases. Germline CDR1 reads GTSNPN; CDR2 reads SVGIG (reference sequence). Trimming cost V 7 bases and J 2 bases; bases outside gene matches: 6. CDR3 size: 14 residues. CDR3 region: CAFERGGPTDTQYF. For the CDR3, the DNA is TGTGCCTTCGAGCGGGGGGGCCCCACAGATACGCAGTATTTT.

V and J are TRBV5-1 and TRBJ2-3; TRBD2 agrees at 9 bases. This CDR3 is built from 15 residues. With V trimmed by 6 bases and J by 0 bases, 5 bases remained unmatched. CDR1 and CDR2 (germline): SGHRS, YFSETQ. CDR3 sequence reads: CASTPAGGSTDTQYF. CDR3 sequence (DNA): TGCGCCAGCACCCCTGCGGGAGGGAGCACAGATACGCAGTATTTT. Based on the CDR3 plus reference TRBV5-1 and TRBJ2-3, the full variable domain is KAGVTQTPRYLIKTRGQQVTLSCSPISGHRSVSWYQQTPGQGLQFLFEYFSETQRNKGNFPGRFSGRQFSNSRSEMNVSTLELGDSALYLCASTPAGGSTDTQYFGPGTRLTVL.

This chain links TRBV11-3 with TRBJ2-1; 12 bases match TRBD2. Germline trimming cut 0 bases from V and 2 bases from J; bases unmatched to any gene: 5. The CDR3 length is 18 residues. From germline, CDR1 is SGHNT and CDR2 YENEEA. CDR3 in amino acids: CASSLDALAGGPYNEQFF. The CDR3 DNA reads TGTGCCAGCAGCTTAGATGCTCTAGCGGGAGGGCCCTACAATGAGCAGTTCTTC.

The chain combines TRBV25-1 with TRBJ1-2; D is unresolved. The V gene lost 1 base and the J gene lost 3 bases, with 3 bases spanning the gap. Germline loops: CDR1 MGHDK, CDR2 SYGVNS. The CDR3 covers 12 residues. In nucleotides, the CDR3 is TGTGCCAGCAGTGAATCGGACTATGGCTACACCTTC. Its translation is CASSESDYGYTF.

The V gene is TRBV19, the J gene TRBJ1-1; TRBD1 aligns across 7 bases. CDR1 and CDR2 from the germline V gene are LNHDA and SQIVND (reference sequence). The CDR3 totals 14 residues. Trimming took 7 bases from V and 4 from J; bases not matched to a gene: 9. The CDR3 is CASTSRDRLTEAFF. CDR3 sequence (DNA): TGTGCCAGTACCTCCCGGGACAGACTCACTGAAGCTTTCTTT.

The gene calls are TRBV6-6 and TRBJ1-1, with 7 nucleotides matching TRBD1. CDR1 MNHNY and CDR2 SVGAGI come from the germline V gene (reference sequence). V trimming: 2 bases; J trimming: 8 bases; junction bases outside the gene matches: 5. The CDR3 totals 13 residues. CDR3 nucleotide sequence: TGTGCCAGCAGTTACACCGGACAGGTAGAAGCTTTCTTT. Translating gives CASSYTGQVEAFF.

The rearrangement joins TRBV2 to TRBJ2-6; D is undetermined. The CDR3 is made up of 14 amino acids. The V end lost 8 bases, the J end lost 1 base, and 9 bases lay between the germline ends. Germline V gene data show CDR1 as SNHLY and CDR2 as FYNNEI. DNA of the CDR3: TGTGCCAGCGCTCGGGTGTCTGGGGCCAACGTCCTGACTTTC. Amino acid sequence: CASARVSGANVLTF.

The chain carries TRBV6-5 and TRBJ2-2; possibly TRBD2 for D (6 bases). The V gene's germline CDR1 is MNHEY and CDR2 SVGAGI. There are 15 residues in the CDR3. V was trimmed by 4 bases and J by 0 bases, leaving 9 bases between them. CDR3 sequence (DNA): TGTGCCAGCAGTTTCAGCGGGCCGAACACCGGGGAGCTGTTTTTT. Translation gives CASSFSGPNTGELFF.

The chain uses TRBV19 and TRBJ1-3; D perhaps matches TRBD1 (5 bases). Looked up from germline, CDR1 is LNHDA and CDR2 is SQIVND (reference sequence). CDR3 length: 17 residues. Trimming left V 7 bases short and J 1 base short, with 20 bases between. In DNA, the CDR3 is TGTGCCAGTAATTTGGCCGGGGGATTCTTTTCTGGAAACACCATATATTTT. Amino acids: CASNLAGGFFSGNTIYF.

The chain employs TRBV6-6 and TRBJ2-3, with D uncertain. Germline lookup yields CDR1 MNHNY and CDR2 SVGAGI (reference sequence). V was pared by 6 bases and J by 1 base, with 8 bases between. The CDR3 contains 13 residues. CDR3 protein: CASSRVGTDTQYF. The CDR3 DNA reads TGTGCCAGCAGCCGCGTCGGCACAGATACGCAGTATTTT.

The rearrangement joins TRBV11-2 to TRBJ2-3; TRBD2 agrees at 12 bases. The V segment lost 0 bases and the J segment 1 base; nucleotides outside the gene matches: 5. The germline gives CDR1 SGHAT, CDR2 FQNNGV. The CDR3 is 18 amino acids. In DNA, the CDR3 is TGTGCCAGCAGCTTAGATCTTTGGACTAGCGGGGGCACAGATACGCAGTATTTT. The encoded protein is CASSLDLWTSGGTDTQYF. The whole variable domain, remainder taken from reference TRBV11-2 and TRBJ2-3, is EAGVAQSPRYKIIEKRQSVAFWCNPISGHATLYWYQQILGQGPKLLIQFQNNGVVDDSQLPKDRFSAERLKGVDSTLKIQPAKLEDSAVYLCASSLDLWTSGGTDTQYFGPGTRLTVL.

The rearrangement uses TRBV10-3 and TRBJ1-2; no firm D call. The CDR3 consists of 15 residues. Germline V gives CDR1 ENHRY, CDR2 SYGVKD. Between the trimmed V and J ends, which lost 4 bases and 1 base, there was a span of 13 bases. CDR3 in DNA: TGTGCCATCAGTGGTGACTCGAGGAATAACTATGGCTACACCTTC. Amino acids: CAISGDSRNNYGYTF.

This rearrangement joins TRBV11-2 to TRBJ1-3; D is uncertain. Per the germline V gene, CDR1 is SGHAT and CDR2 is FQNNGV. This CDR3 spans 14 amino acids. Trimming stripped 5 bases from V and 6 bases from J, with 14 bases between. The CDR3 here is CASSTTPGLNTIYF. The CDR3 DNA reads TGTGCCAGCAGCACGACCCCGGGGTTAAACACCATATATTTT. The whole variable domain, filled in from reference TRBV11-2 and TRBJ1-3, reads EAGVAQSPRYKIIEKRQSVAFWCNPISGHATLYWYQQILGQGPKLLIQFQNNGVVDDSQLPKDRFSAERLKGVDSTLKIQPAKLEDSAVYLCASSTTPGLNTIYFGEGSWLTVV.

The chain couples TRBV28 to TRBJ2-7, with TRBD2 identical over 10 bases. This CDR3 spans 16 amino acids. Trimming cost V 5 bases and J 5 bases; bases outside gene matches: 12. Germline CDR1 and CDR2: MDHEN and SYDVKM. The CDR3 here is CASSLPPGTSVDEQYF. DNA of the CDR3: TGTGCCAGCAGTCTACCACCCGGGACTAGCGTGGACGAGCAGTACTTC.

In this sample, this clone turned up once. V is TRBV30 and J is TRBJ1-2; D is perhaps TRBD1 (5 bases). From germline, CDR1 is GTSNPN and CDR2 SVGIG (reference sequence). V lost 0 bases and J lost 5, with 22 bases in between. This CDR3 comprises 17 residues. CDR3 DNA: TGTGCCTGGAGTGTCTGGGGTAGAAGGGGCAGCGGGTATGGCTACACCTTC. Translating it yields CAWSVWGRRGSGYGYTF. The full variable domain, rest sourced from reference TRBV30 and TRBJ1-2, is SQTIHQWPATLVQPVGSPLSLECTVEGTSNPNLYWYRQAAGRGLQLLFYSVGIGQISSEVPQNLSASRPQDRQFILSSKKLLLSDSGFYLCAWSVWGRRGSGYGYTFGSGTRLTVV.

This clone was detected a few times. As DNA, the CDR3 is TGTGCCAGCAGTTTAATCGGGCAGGGCAGGCAAGAGACCCAGTACTTC. It encodes CASSLIGQGRQETQYF. The chain combines TRBV28 with TRBJ2-5; TRBD1 might be the D (5 bases). The ends were cut back, 2 bases at V and 2 bases at J, with 15 bases in the middle. This CDR3 spans 16 amino acids. Germline V gives CDR1 MDHEN, CDR2 SYDVKM. Using reference TRBV28 and TRBJ2-5 for the parts outside the CDR3, the full variable domain is DVKVTQSSRYLVKRTGEKVFLECVQDMDHENMFWYRQDPGLGLRLIYFSYDVKMKEKGDIPEGYSVSREKKERFSLILESASTNQTSMYLCASSLIGQGRQETQYFGPGTRLLVL.

V usage is TRBV6-5 and J usage is TRBJ2-2; TRBD2 matches at 13 bases. V lost 3 bases, J lost 4 bases, and 2 bases stayed unmatched. The length of the CDR3 is 16 residues. Germline CDR1 MNHEY, CDR2 SVGAGI. CDR3 loop: CASSYTSGGATGELFF. The CDR3 DNA reads TGTGCCAGCAGTTATACTAGCGGGGGGGCCACCGGGGAGCTGTTTTTT.

The rearrangement uses TRBV28 and TRBJ1-2; 10 bases match TRBD1. Germline V gene data show CDR1 as MDHEN and CDR2 as SYDVKM. V shed 6 bases, J shed 2 bases, and the junction held 3 bases outside the gene matches. The CDR3 contains 14 residues. The CDR3 is CASSLGQGNYGYTF. CDR3 in DNA: TGTGCCAGCAGCTTGGGACAGGGGAACTATGGCTACACCTTC.

V and J are TRBV5-1 and TRBJ1-1; TRBD1 matches 8 bases. The CDR3 is made up of 13 amino acids. Trimming removed 4 bases from V and 7 bases from J; junction bases left unmatched: 6. The V gene's germline CDR1 is SGHRS and CDR2 YFSETQ. The CDR3 nucleotides read TGCGCCAGCAGCCCGGACAGGGCCCTTGAAGCTTTCTTT. Protein product: CASSPDRALEAFF.